The next 23 T cell receptor beta chains were all read from a single sample in a study of T cell responses to AZD1222 COVID-19 vaccine. The table came from immunoSEQ multiplex PCR; TCRdb's copy has only in-frame clones and leaves some out. Seen here are about 150,000 clones, approximately 91% observed once, and the top ten hold about 2%. Sample: peripheral blood, taken 28 days after the second AZD1222 dose. These receptors all come from an adult who received the AZD1222 COVID-19 vaccine.

The chain combines TRBV5-5 with TRBJ1-1; possibly TRBD1 for D (5 bases). CDR3 length equals 17 residues. Per the germline V gene, CDR1 is SGHKS and CDR2 is YYEKEE (reference sequence). Trimming stripped 4 bases from V and 4 bases from J, with 23 bases between. In nucleotides, the CDR3 is TGTGCCAGCAGCCCACCGGGGACGTACCGGTGGGGCACTGAAGCTTTCTTT. Translation: CASSPPGTYRWGTEAFF.

This sequence joins TRBV5-1 and TRBJ2-3; D is unclear. V lost 4 bases, J lost 4 bases, and 7 bases lay in between. The CDR3 consists of 12 residues. Germline CDR1 and CDR2: SGHRS and YFSETQ. CDR3 in amino acids: CASSVPSDTQYF. The DNA of the CDR3 is TGCGCCAGCAGCGTCCCCTCAGATACGCAGTATTTT.

J is TRBJ1-3 and V is TRBV18, with 7 bases aligning to TRBD1. The CDR3 covers 15 residues. Germline CDR1 KGHSH, CDR2 LQKENI. The J segment lost 0 bases and the V segment lost 3 bases, leaving 2 bases of the junction unmatched. The CDR3 DNA is TGTGCCAGCTCACCCCGGGACAGCTCTGGAAACACCATATATTTT. Protein product: CASSPRDSSGNTIYF.

The sample holds one count of this clone. The rearrangement joins TRBV6-5 to TRBJ1-5, with 7 nucleotides matching TRBD1. CDR1 is MNHEY and CDR2 is SVGAGI in the germline V gene. This CDR3 region has 15 residues. Losses at the gene ends were 4 bases for V and 0 bases for J; bases not matched to a gene: 3. The CDR3 DNA reads TGTGCCAGCAGTTTGACAGGGACTAGCAATCAGCCCCAGCATTTT. Its protein product is CASSLTGTSNQPQHF.

The rearrangement uses TRBV11-2 and TRBJ1-6, with 7 bases aligning to TRBD1. Germline assignment: CDR1 SGHAT and CDR2 FQNNGV. This CDR3 is 15 amino acids long. J gave up 10 bases and V 1 base, and 7 bases lay outside the gene matches. The CDR3 DNA reads as TGTGCCAGCAGCTTAGCAACAGGGGTGGGCTCACCCCTCCACTTT. Translated: CASSLATGVGSPLHF.

The V gene is TRBV12-3 or TRBV12-4, the J gene TRBJ1-2; no definite D call. The CDR3 runs to 12 residues. With 3 bases removed from V and 5 bases from J, the gap between germline ends came to 7 bases. The DNA for the CDR3 is TGTGCCAGCAGTTTCGGCACATATGGCTACACCTTC. Its protein is CASSFGTYGYTF.

The V and J genes are TRBV2 and TRBJ2-7, with TRBD1 identical over 10 bases. From germline, CDR1 is SNHLY and CDR2 FYNNEI. Losses at the gene ends were 6 bases for V and 2 bases for J; bases not matched to a gene: 4. CDR3 length: 14 amino acids. CDR3 protein: CASRAGTGAYEQYF. The CDR3 coding sequence is TGTGCCAGCAGGGCGGGGACAGGGGCCTACGAGCAGTACTTC.

This chain joins TRBV29-1 and TRBJ1-1; D not resolved. CDR1 is SQVTM and CDR2 is ANQGSEA in the germline V gene. Trimming took 4 bases from V and 4 from J, leaving 13 bases between them. The CDR3 extends over 13 amino acids. The CDR3 coding sequence is TGCAGCGTTGCGCCGGGCTTCGGCACTGAAGCTTTCTTT. It specifies CSVAPGFGTEAFF. The full variable domain, its missing parts supplied by reference TRBV29-1 and TRBJ1-1, is SAVISQKPSRDICQRGTSLTIQCQVDSQVTMMFWYRQQPGQSLTLIATANQGSEATYESGFVIDKFPISRPNLTFSTLTVSNMSPEDSSIYLCSVAPGFGTEAFFGQGTRLTVV.

DNA of the CDR3: TGCAGTGCTAGTCGAGCGGGGGGGCTCGGGGCCAACGTCCTGACTTTC. Protein: CSASRAGGLGANVLTF. The chain combines TRBV20-1 with TRBJ2-6, with 10 bases lining up with TRBD2. V dropped 3 bases and J dropped 4; count of bases not matched to a gene: 6. Germline V gene data show CDR1 as DFQATT and CDR2 as SNEGSKA (reference sequence). The CDR3 consists of 16 residues.

This sequence joins TRBV5-1 and TRBJ1-6; TRBD1 matches 9 bases. Germline values: CDR1 SGHRS, CDR2 YFSETQ. The V segment lost 5 bases and the J segment 10 bases; nucleotides outside the gene matches: 7. There are 14 residues in the CDR3. The CDR3 is CASSRDRVQSPLHF. CDR3 DNA: TGCGCCAGCAGTAGGGACAGGGTACAATCACCCCTCCACTTT.

The chain links TRBV6-5 to TRBJ1-1; maybe TRBD1 (6 bases). The CDR3 runs to 14 residues. The germline CDR1 and CDR2 sequences are MNHEY and SVGAGI. The germline V and J ends were trimmed by 8 bases and 1 base, with 14 bases remaining between them. The CDR3 spells CASLLGGGNTEAFF. CDR3 in DNA: TGTGCCAGCCTCTTGGGGGGCGGGAACACTGAAGCTTTCTTT.

The chain combines TRBV11-2 with TRBJ2-7; TRBD2 might be the D (6 bases). The ends were cut back, 4 bases at V and 3 bases at J, with 16 bases in the middle. Germline V lookup: CDR1 SGHAT, CDR2 FQNNGV. This CDR3 is built from 15 residues. The CDR3 region is CASSSPVGGLYEQYF. The CDR3 nucleotides read TGTGCCAGCAGCTCCCCAGTGGGAGGACTCTACGAGCAGTACTTC.

The chain links TRBV18 to TRBJ1-2; D is uncertain. The ends were cut back, 0 bases at V and 4 bases at J, with 6 bases in the middle. The germline V gene has CDR1 KGHSH and CDR2 LQKENI. The CDR3 is 13 residues long. The CDR3 loop is CASSPPLSYGYTF. CDR3 nucleotides: TGTGCCAGCTCACCACCTCTTAGCTATGGCTACACCTTC. Looking up the rest from reference TRBV18 and TRBJ1-2 gives the full variable domain: NAGVMQNPRHLVRRRGQEARLRCSPMKGHSHVYWYRQLPEEGLKFMVYLQKENIIDESGMPKERFSAEFPKEGPSILRIQQVVRGDSAAYFCASSPPLSYGYTFGSGTRLTVV.

The J gene is TRBJ1-1, the V gene TRBV27, with D uncertain. CDR1 and CDR2 from the germline V gene are MNHEY and SMNVEV (reference sequence). The CDR3 has 13 residues. Trimming removed 4 bases from V and 0 bases from J, with 6 bases in between. The CDR3 spells CASSYALNTEAFF. CDR3 DNA sequence: TGTGCCAGCAGTTACGCTTTGAACACTGAAGCTTTCTTT.

The V and J genes are TRBV11-3 and TRBJ1-2; D is unclear. V lost 2 bases to trimming and J lost 1 base, with 11 bases between them. CDR1 is SGHNT, CDR2 YENEEA, per germline. There are 15 residues in the CDR3. The DNA of the CDR3 is TGTGCCAGCAGCTTAAACGGGAGTCGTAACTATGGCTACACCTTC. It is translated as CASSLNGSRNYGYTF.

This clone appeared a single time. The gene calls are TRBV30 and TRBJ1-2; 8 nucleotides align to TRBD1. Germline assignment: CDR1 GTSNPN and CDR2 SVGIG (reference sequence). Germline trimming cut 0 bases from V and 8 bases from J; bases unmatched to any gene: 8. This CDR3 is built from 14 residues. CDR3 protein: CAWSVGRDRSGYTF. The CDR3 region has the DNA TGTGCCTGGAGTGTGGGGAGGGACAGGAGCGGCTACACCTTC.

The rearrangement links TRBV4-1 to TRBJ1-1, with a possible D match to TRBD1 (5 bases). The V end was cut by 7 bases, the J end by 5 bases, with 20 bases between. Looked up from germline, CDR1 is MGHRA and CDR2 is YSYEKL. The CDR3 loop spans 15 amino acids. The CDR3 is CASTPTAGGGTEAFF. The CDR3 nucleotides read TGCGCCAGCACCCCAACGGCCGGGGGTGGAACTGAAGCTTTCTTT.

The rearrangement joins TRBV5-8 to TRBJ1-1, with TRBD1 matching over 10 bases. The V and J ends lost 4 bases and 5 bases, in that order; junction bases with no gene match: 8. Germline lookup yields CDR1 SGHTS and CDR2 YDEGEE. This CDR3 is 15 amino acids long. The CDR3: CASSRRQGALTEAFF. The DNA of the CDR3 is TGTGCCAGCAGCCGTAGACAGGGGGCTTTGACTGAAGCTTTCTTT.

CDR3: CASSQVPSGGSYNEQFF. The DNA of the CDR3 is TGTGCCAGCAGCCAAGTTCCTAGCGGGGGGTCTTACAATGAGCAGTTCTTC. This sequence joins TRBV4-2 and TRBJ2-1; the match to TRBD2 covers 11 bases. J was trimmed by 4 bases and V by 1 base; bases with no gene match: 6. Germline values: CDR1 LGHNA, CDR2 YNFKEQ. This CDR3 has 17 residues.

The rearrangement links TRBV2 to TRBJ1-4, with 7 bases aligning to TRBD1. The CDR3 covers 13 residues. Trimming took 7 bases from V and 15 from J; bases not matched to a gene: 14. CDR1 and CDR2 from the germline V gene are SNHLY and FYNNEI. This chain's CDR3 is CASTTVQGNRVFF. The CDR3 coding sequence is TGTGCCAGCACCACGGTACAGGGGAATAGGGTGTTTTTT.

The gene calls are TRBV3-1 (or the pseudogene TRBV3-2) and TRBJ1-1, with 7 bases fitting TRBD1. V was clipped by 4 bases and J by 5 bases; unmatched bases: 7. The CDR3 sequence is 14 residues long. Germline assignment: CDR1 LGHDT and CDR2 YNNKEL (reference sequence). Here the CDR3 DNA reads TGTGCCAGCAGCCTTACAGGGGCTTGGACTGAAGCTTTCTTT. It yields the protein CASSLTGAWTEAFF.

This clone was seen just once. The chain is built from TRBV9 and TRBJ2-2; 11 nucleotides agree with TRBD2. The CDR3 runs to 15 residues. Germline CDR1 and CDR2: SGDLS and YYNGEE. The V segment lost 0 bases and the J segment 7 bases; nucleotides outside the gene matches: 2. DNA of the CDR3: TGTGCCAGCAGCGTAGGCCTAGCGGGAGGCGGGGAGCTGTTTTTT. Translation gives CASSVGLAGGGELFF.

This clone showed up just a few times. The gene calls are TRBV10-1 and TRBJ2-5, with D perhaps matching TRBD1 (5 bases). Trimming left V 3 bases short and J 1 base short, with 6 bases between. CDR3 size: 13 residues. Germline V lookup: CDR1 WNHNN, CDR2 SYGVQD (reference sequence). CDR3 DNA sequence: TGCGCCAGCAGTGATACAGGCCAAGAGACCCAGTACTTC. Protein sequence: CASSDTGQETQYF.